The subject of this entry is one TCR beta chain. Method: immunoSEQ multiplex PCR; TCRdb's copy keeps in-frame clones and lacks some. The repertoire holds over 150,000 clones, with 88% as singletons. Participants reported their clinical history, and cohort assignment relied on those reports. Recovered status in Cohort 3 required two negative PCRs, clearance, or symptom resolution. These data originate in a study of blood T cell repertoires in COVID-19. Study context: There were acute and convalescent COVID-19 samples, and they came from the United States, Italy and Spain. PBMCs, B-cell-depleted T cells, or T cells provided the cDNA or gDNA that made up the material.

The V and J ends lost 4 bases and 4 bases, in that order; junction bases with no gene match: 6. The CDR3 runs to 14 residues. Per germline, CDR1 LGHDT and CDR2 YNNKEL (reference sequence). The TCR originated in a woman aged 18-29 years who had recovered from COVID-19. The chain recombines TRBV3-1 (or the pseudogene TRBV3-2) with TRBJ1-2; 7 bases are a match to TRBD1. Input material: PBMCs or T cells enriched from blood (not recorded which). The CDR3 DNA reads as TGTGCCAGCAGCCCTCTGGGACAGATCTATGGCTACACCTTC. Translated: CASSPLGQIYGYTF.